A single T cell receptor beta chain is shown here with its context. The sample's treatment: around 19 received Ad26.COV2.S at low or high dose, single or two shots; a few received placebo; per-sample allocation not given. Collection of samples fell on day 63 after the first vaccine or placebo injection. The data are from a study of Ad26.COV2.S vaccination and SARS-CoV-2 variants. The CDR3 sequence is 21 residues long. Germline assignment: CDR1 SGHVS and CDR2 FQNEAQ. The ends were cut back, 2 bases at V and 9 bases at J, with 32 bases in the middle. Assay: immunoSEQ multiplex PCR; the TCRdb copy retains only in-frame clones and omits some. The repertoire has 400,000 or so clones, about 85% of them found once; the top ten carry roughly 3%.

This clonotype was sampled from a person between 18 and 65 years old who received the Ad26.COV2.S COVID-19 vaccine or a placebo. The rearrangement links TRBV7-8 to TRBJ1-6, with TRBD1 as a possible D gene (5 bases). Here the sequenced sample was peripheral blood, taken in a trial of Ad26.COV2.S vaccine versus placebo. Here the CDR3 reads CASSLSGLGSDSITEGSPLHF. CDR3 nucleotide sequence: TGTGCCAGCAGCTTATCGGGTCTCGGGTCTGACAGTATTACTGAAGGTTCACCCCTCCACTTT.